This T cell receptor (beta chain) is drawn from a study of blood T cell repertoires in COVID-19. As for the study in general: PBMCs, B-cell-depleted T cells, or T cells were the source of the cDNA or gDNA that made up the material.

Original handling: By means of reference gene primer amplification, nucleated cell counts were estimated. Sequencing used immunoSEQ multiplex PCR; TCRdb keeps in-frame clones, though not all of them. V, J and clone size are taken as reported in that table, and D and trimming were inferred from the DNA itself. The sample shows roughly 290,000 clones, 90% of them seen only once. Participants came from about 24 US areas, aged roughly 18 to 90 years. Cohort allocation depended upon clinical history that participants reported. The junction had 5 bases not matched to a gene; V was cut back by 8 bases and J by 0 bases. Germline values: CDR1 GTSNPN, CDR2 SVGIG (reference sequence). The CDR3 runs to 13 residues.

Material for sequencing was PBMCs or T cells enriched from blood (not recorded which). This TCR was recovered from a woman aged 18 to 35 with acute COVID-19. V and J are TRBV30 and TRBJ1-2; 8 nucleotides agree with TRBD1. The CDR3 region is CAALDRANYGYTF. CDR3 bases: TGTGCCGCTTTGGACAGGGCTAACTATGGCTACACCTTC.